The present T cell receptor (beta chain) was sequenced within a study of T cell responses to AZD1222 COVID-19 vaccine. Study findings and constraints: Clonal diversity was possibly underestimated; the donors were predominantly white British and more often female. There were vaccine-associated CD4 TCRs across spike, dominant at 160-218 and 743-854. Compared with day 0, the breadth and depth of the Spike-specific TCR repertoire rose significantly after two doses of AZD1222.

Pooled in the analysis were second doses at about 4 or about 12 weeks. Between the trimmed V and J ends, which lost 7 bases and 1 base, there was a span of 10 bases. Germline assignment: CDR1 PRHDT and CDR2 FYEKMQ (reference sequence). The CDR3 totals 13 residues. Measured with immunoSEQ multiplex PCR; TCRdb has only the in-frame clones, and not every one. The sample lists over 120,000 clones, roughly 86% occurring once. As concerns this clone: Its antigen is unknown.

The sample here was peripheral blood, taken 28 days after the second AZD1222 dose. This clonotype originated in an adult who received the AZD1222 COVID-19 vaccine. J is TRBJ1-1 and V is TRBV13, with D possibly matching TRBD1 (5 bases). The CDR3 bases are TGTGCCAGCACCCTAAGGGGGAACACTGAAGCTTTCTTT. It specifies CASTLRGNTEAFF.